This T cell receptor (beta chain) was sequenced in a study of blood T cell repertoires in COVID-19. Background on the study: Acute and convalescent COVID-19 specimens originated in the United States, Italy and Spain. Sources were T cells, B-cell-depleted T cells, or PBMCs; the material itself was cDNA or gDNA.

Per the study methods: For nucleated cells, counts were estimated from reference gene primer amplification. The method was immunoSEQ multiplex PCR; TCRdb's version includes in-frame clones alone and lacks a portion of them. V and J calls and clone size come straight from that table; D and trimming were deduced from the DNA. The sample contains almost 90,000 clones, 90% of which appear only once. With 5 bases clipped from V and 5 bases from J, the junction kept 13 bases outside the gene matches. The length of the CDR3 is 16 residues. The V gene's germline CDR1 is SEHNR and CDR2 FQNEAQ (reference sequence). Enrolment of Seattle patients took place during active infection, and they were followed longitudinally.

The sequence was obtained from a man younger than 30 with COVID-19, enrolled during active disease. The sample was peripheral blood. V usage is TRBV7-9 and J usage is TRBJ2-7; 9 bases are a match to TRBD1. The CDR3 nucleotides are TGTGCCAGCAGCCCCCCTGTTTGGGACAGGGTGCACGAGCAGTACTTC. It specifies CASSPPVWDRVHEQYF.